The rows below give T cell receptor beta chains drawn from one sample of a study of cytomegalovirus exposure and HLA in healthy donors. Assay: immunoSEQ multiplex PCR; the TCRdb copy retains only in-frame clones and omits some. The table has roughly 250,000 clones, more than 55% seen once; the top ten hold 2% to 2.5%. Material: PBMCs. All receptors come from a female donor in good health and CMV-seronegative. Both conserved end residues are part of each CDR3. The order of the fields is V gene, clone size, CDR3 protein. A row's size may be missing; if present it is once, few, many or a size class.

TRBV2 | NA | CASRGRKDGYTF
TRBV5-1 | few | CASRGPDRLYEQYF
TRBV28 | NA | CASSDRGYTF
TRBV7-2 | NA | CASSLGQASSYEQYF
TRBV2 | NA | CASSEQSVQADYNEQFF
TRBV27 | NA | CASSLTGQSSYEQYF
TRBV5-1 | NA | CASSHPGYNEQFF
TRBV7-9 | NA | CASSALPMSSYNEQFF
TRBV6-5 | once | CAGKVGDSGNTIYF
TRBV2 | NA | CASGRATYEQYF
TRBV5-1 | NA | CASSVTDFTEAFF
TRBV7-2 | NA | CASSLVWREATGELFF
TRBV28 | NA | CASRYGPARVYEQYF
TRBV29-1 | NA | CSVEDRGFQGTEAFF
TRBV7-2 | NA | CASSLGDFPYNEQFF
TRBV7-8 | NA | CASRYAGGRAMNEQFF
TRBV20-1 | few | CSASNYNEQFF
TRBV4-1 | few | CASRETGTSRVGELFF
TRBV19 | NA | CASDNHDRGYGYTF
TRBV4-1 | NA | CASSQASGKGYEQFF
TRBV18 | NA | CASARDRGLEQYF
TRBV19 | NA | CASSRRSWAGELNGYTF
TRBV28 | NA | CASSSGQTYEQYF
TRBV5-6 | NA | CASSHPGQGAGGNQPQHF
TRBV5-1 | NA | CASSLGLQGNEKLFF
TRBV6-5 | NA | CASSYSSGPYNEQFF
TRBV6-1 | few | CASMISPTSPAFF
TRBV18 | NA | CASSPPTRGTPLYEQYF
TRBV27 | NA | CASRDRDRELFF
TRBV9 | NA | CASSVKYGWTYEQYF
TRBV11-3 | NA | CASSFYTGELFF
TRBV7-9 | NA | CSSSPTGGVGNQPQHF
TRBV18 | few | CASSLDRGLFYEQYF
TRBV6-5 | NA | CASSYGAGQETQYF
TRBV18 | NA | CASSPPTGTGNNEQFF
TRBV25-1 | NA | CASSSTSGSDTQYF
TRBV28 | once | CASSLTPGNSVGDTGELFF
TRBV6-1 | NA | CASSEAPGAVKGYGYTF
TRBV18 | NA | CASSGDRYYNEQFF
TRBV9 | NA | CASSPGVAGSSYEQYF
TRBV25-1 | NA | CASSDPSGRAAYNEQFF
TRBV6-5 | NA | CASSYPGVETQYF
TRBV2 | few | CASSGRTGDEQFF
TRBV4-1 | NA | CASSQEAAGALQETQYF